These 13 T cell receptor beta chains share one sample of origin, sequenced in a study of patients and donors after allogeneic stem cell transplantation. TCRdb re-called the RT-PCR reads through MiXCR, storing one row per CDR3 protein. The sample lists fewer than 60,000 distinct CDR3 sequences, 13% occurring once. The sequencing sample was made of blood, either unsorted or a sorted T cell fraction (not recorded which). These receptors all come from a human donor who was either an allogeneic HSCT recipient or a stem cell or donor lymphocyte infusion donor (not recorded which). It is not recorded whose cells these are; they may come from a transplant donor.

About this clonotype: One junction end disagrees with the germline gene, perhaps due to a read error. The CDR3 region has the DNA TGTGCCAGCAGTCACAACAGGGAGAGCTCCTACACTGAGCAGTTCTTC. Translating it yields CASSHNRESSYTEQFF. The chain recombines TRBV12-3 or TRBV12-4 with TRBJ2-1; tentatively, D is TRBD1 (6 bases). The CDR3 length is 16 residues.

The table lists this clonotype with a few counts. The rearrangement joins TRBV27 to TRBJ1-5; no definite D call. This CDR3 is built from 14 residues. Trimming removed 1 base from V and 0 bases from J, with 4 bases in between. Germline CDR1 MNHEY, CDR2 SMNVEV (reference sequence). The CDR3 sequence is CASSLLDSNQPQHF. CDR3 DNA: TGTGCCAGCAGTTTATTAGATAGCAATCAGCCCCAGCATTTT.

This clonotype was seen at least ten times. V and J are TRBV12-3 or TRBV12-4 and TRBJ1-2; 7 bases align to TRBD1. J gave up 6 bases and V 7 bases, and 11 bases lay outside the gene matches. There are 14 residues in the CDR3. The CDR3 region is CASNNRGSSHGYTF. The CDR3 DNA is TGTGCCAGCAACAACAGGGGTTCCAGTCATGGCTACACCTTC.

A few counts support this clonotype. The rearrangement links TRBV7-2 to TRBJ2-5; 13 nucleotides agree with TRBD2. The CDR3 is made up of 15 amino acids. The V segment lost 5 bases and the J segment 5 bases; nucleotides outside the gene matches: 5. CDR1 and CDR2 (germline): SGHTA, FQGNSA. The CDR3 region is CASSEGLAGKETQYF. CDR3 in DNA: TGTGCCAGCAGCGAGGGACTAGCGGGAAAGGAGACCCAGTACTTC. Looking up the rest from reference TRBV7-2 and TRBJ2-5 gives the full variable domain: GAGVSQSPSNKVTEKGKDVELRCDPISGHTALYWYRQSLGQGLEFLIYFQGNSAPDKSGLPSDRFSAERTGGSVSTLTIQRTQQEDSAVYLCASSEGLAGKETQYFGPGTRLLVL.

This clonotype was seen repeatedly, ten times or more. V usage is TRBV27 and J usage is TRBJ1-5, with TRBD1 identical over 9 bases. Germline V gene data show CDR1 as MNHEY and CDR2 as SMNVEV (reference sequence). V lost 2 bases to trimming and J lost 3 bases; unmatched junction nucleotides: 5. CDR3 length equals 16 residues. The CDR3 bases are TGTGCCAGCAGTTTAACGGGACAGGGATACAATCAGCCCCAGCATTTT. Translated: CASSLTGQGYNQPQHF.

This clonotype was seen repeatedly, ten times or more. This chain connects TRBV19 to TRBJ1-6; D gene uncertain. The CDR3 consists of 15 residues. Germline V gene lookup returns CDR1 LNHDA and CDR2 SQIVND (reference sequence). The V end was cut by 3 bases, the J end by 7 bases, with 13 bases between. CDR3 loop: CASSMEQGQNSPLHF. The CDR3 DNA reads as TGTGCCAGTAGTATGGAGCAAGGGCAAAATTCACCCCTCCACTTT.

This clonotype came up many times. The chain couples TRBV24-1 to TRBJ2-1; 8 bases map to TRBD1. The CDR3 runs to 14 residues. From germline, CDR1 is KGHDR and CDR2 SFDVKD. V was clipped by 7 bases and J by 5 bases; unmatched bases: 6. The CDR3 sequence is CATSRTGTDNEQFF. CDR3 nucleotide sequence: TGTGCCACCAGCCGGACAGGGACAGACAATGAGCAGTTCTTC.

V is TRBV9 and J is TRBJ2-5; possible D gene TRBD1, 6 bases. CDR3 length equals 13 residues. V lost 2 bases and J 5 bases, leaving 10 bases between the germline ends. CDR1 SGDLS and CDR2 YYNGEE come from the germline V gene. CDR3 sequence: CASSVTGMETQYF. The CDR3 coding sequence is TGTGCCAGCAGCGTTACAGGGATGGAGACCCAGTACTTC. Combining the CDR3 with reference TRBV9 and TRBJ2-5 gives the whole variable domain DSGVTQTPKHLITATGQRVTLRCSPRSGDLSVYWYQQSLDQGLQFLIQYYNGEERAKGNILERFSAQQFPDLHSELNLSSLELGDSALYFCASSVTGMETQYFGPGTRLLVL.

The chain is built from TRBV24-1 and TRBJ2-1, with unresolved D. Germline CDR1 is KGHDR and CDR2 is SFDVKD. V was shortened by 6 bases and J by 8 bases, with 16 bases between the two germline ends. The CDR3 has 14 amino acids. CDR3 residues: CATSLDQAPDEQFF. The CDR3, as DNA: TGTGCCACCAGTTTGGATCAGGCTCCAGATGAGCAGTTCTTC.

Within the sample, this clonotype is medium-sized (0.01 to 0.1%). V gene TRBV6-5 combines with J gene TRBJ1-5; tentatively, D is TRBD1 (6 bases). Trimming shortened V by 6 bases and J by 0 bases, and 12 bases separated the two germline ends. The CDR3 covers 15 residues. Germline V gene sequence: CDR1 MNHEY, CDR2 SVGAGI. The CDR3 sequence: CASRKTGNSNQPQHF. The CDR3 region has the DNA TGTGCCAGCAGGAAGACAGGTAATAGCAATCAGCCCCAGCATTTT.

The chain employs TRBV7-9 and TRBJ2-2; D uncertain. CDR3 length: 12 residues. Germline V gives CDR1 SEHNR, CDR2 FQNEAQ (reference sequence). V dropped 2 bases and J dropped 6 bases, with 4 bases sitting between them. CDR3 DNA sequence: TGTGCCAGCAGCTTACATCCCGGGGAGCTGTTTTTT. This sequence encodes CASSLHPGELFF. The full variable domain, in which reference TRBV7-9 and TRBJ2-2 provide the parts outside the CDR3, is DTGVSQNPRHKITKRGQNVTFRCDPISEHNRLYWYRQTLGQGPEFLTYFQNEAQLEKSRLLSDRFSAERPKGSFSTLEIQRTEQGDSAMYLCASSLHPGELFFGEGSRLTVL.

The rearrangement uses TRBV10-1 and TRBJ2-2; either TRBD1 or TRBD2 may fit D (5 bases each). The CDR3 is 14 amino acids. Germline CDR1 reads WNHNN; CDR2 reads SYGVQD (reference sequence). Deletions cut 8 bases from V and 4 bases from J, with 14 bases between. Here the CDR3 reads CASHGDVFTGELFF. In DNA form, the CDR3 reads TGCGCCAGCCACGGGGACGTCTTCACCGGGGAGCTGTTTTTT.

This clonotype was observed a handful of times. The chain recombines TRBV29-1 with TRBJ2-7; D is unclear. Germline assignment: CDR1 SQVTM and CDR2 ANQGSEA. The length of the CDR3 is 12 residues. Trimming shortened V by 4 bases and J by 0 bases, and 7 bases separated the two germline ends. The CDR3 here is CSVAVDSYEQYF. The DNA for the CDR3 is TGCAGCGTTGCGGTGGACTCCTACGAGCAGTACTTC.